This T cell receptor beta chain derives from a study of blood T cell repertoires in COVID-19. Method: immunoSEQ multiplex PCR; TCRdb's copy keeps in-frame clones and lacks some. The sample carries a few hundred thousand clones, approximately 85% recorded once. Trimming removed 3 bases from V and 5 bases from J, with 8 bases in between. CDR1 DFQATT and CDR2 SNEGSKA come from the germline V gene (reference sequence). The CDR3 spans 11 residues. The source material was peripheral blood. The gene calls are TRBV20-1 and TRBJ2-7; TRBD1 might be the D (6 bases). The TCR sequence derives from a human donor in a cohort sampled during active COVID-19. The chain's CDR3 is CSASRQDEQYF. CDR3 DNA: TGCAGTGCTAGTCGACAGGACGAGCAGTACTTC.